These 14 T cell receptor beta chains share one sample of origin, sequenced in a study of post-analysis software for immune sequencing data. Study-wide findings and caveats: In patients, TRBV5-6, TRBV5-1 and TRBV20-1 belonged to roughly five TRBV segments found more frequently than in controls.

What these receptors recognize is not known. Tagging with unique molecular identifiers was a feature of the TCR beta cDNA libraries. MiXCR, applied by TCRdb to the PCR reads, yields one record per CDR3 protein. The repertoire holds roughly 540,000 distinct CDR3 sequences, with around 36% as singletons. The sequenced sample consisted of blood. These receptors all stem from a girl aged 2-17 years with multiple sclerosis.

In this sample, this clonotype turned up a few times. The J gene is TRBJ1-1, the V gene TRBV10-3; no clear D gene. Deletions cut 4 bases from V and 2 bases from J, with 20 bases between. The germline CDR1 and CDR2 sequences are ENHRY and SYGVKD. The CDR3 is 17 amino acids. The CDR3 is CAISGIGINNGNTEAFF. The CDR3 nucleotides read TGTGCCATCAGTGGAATAGGGATAAACAATGGTAACACTGAAGCTTTCTTT.

This clonotype was picked up a small number of times. The genes are TRBV29-1 and TRBJ2-7; 11 bases are shared with TRBD2. V lost 5 bases, J lost 5 bases, and 8 bases stayed unmatched. The CDR3 loop spans 14 amino acids. Germline V lookup: CDR1 SQVTM, CDR2 ANQGSEA. CDR3 amino acids: CSVRRTSGGNEQYF. CDR3 bases: TGCAGCGTTCGAAGAACTAGCGGGGGCAACGAGCAGTACTTC.

The chain has TRBV25-1 and TRBJ1-2; D is perhaps TRBD1 (6 bases). The ends were cut back, 2 bases at V and 3 bases at J, with 13 bases in the middle. The CDR3 totals 15 residues. Germline V lookup: CDR1 MGHDK, CDR2 SYGVNS. In DNA, the CDR3 is TGTGCCAGCAGTGAAGAAACAGGGACCGACTATGGCTACACCTTC. Its translation is CASSEETGTDYGYTF.

V is TRBV7-9 and J is TRBJ2-5, with 9 bases fitting TRBD2. The CDR3 totals 16 residues. J lost 0 bases, V lost 5 bases, and 7 bases had no gene match. Germline V lookup: CDR1 SEHNR, CDR2 FQNEAQ (reference sequence). The CDR3, as DNA: TGTGCCAGCAGCACCCTAGCGGGGCTATACCAAGAGACCCAGTACTTC. Its protein product is CASSTLAGLYQETQYF.

This chain joins TRBV12-3 or TRBV12-4 and TRBJ1-6; TRBD1 might be the D (6 bases). V was trimmed by 3 bases and J by 0 bases, leaving 12 bases between them. CDR3 length: 17 amino acids. CDR3 coding DNA: TGTGCCAGCAGTTTGACGGGGGCTAGCTCCTATAATTCACCCCTCCACTTT. This sequence encodes CASSLTGASSYNSPLHF.

J is TRBJ2-7 and V is TRBV6-2 or TRBV6-3, with unresolved D. There are 15 residues in the CDR3. The V and J ends lost 0 bases and 2 bases respectively, with 11 bases between them. Germline CDR1 MNHEY, CDR2 SVGEGT. The CDR3, as DNA: TGTGCCAGCAGTTACTCTCCGGACGGACCCTACGAGCAGTACTTC. It yields the protein CASSYSPDGPYEQYF.

The rearrangement joins TRBV27 to TRBJ2-1; D possibly corresponds to TRBD2 (6 bases). Trimming left V 3 bases short and J 6 bases short, with 21 bases between. The germline CDR1 and CDR2 sequences are MNHEY and SMNVEV (reference sequence). The CDR3 spans 17 residues. In DNA form, the CDR3 reads TGTGCCAGCAGTTTCCCCCCGGGAGCAGTTACGCTCAATGAGCAGTTCTTC. This sequence encodes CASSFPPGAVTLNEQFF.

The genes are TRBV5-1 and TRBJ2-7, with D maybe TRBD1 (7 bases). Germline assignment: CDR1 SGHRS and CDR2 YFSETQ. V lost 1 base to trimming and J lost 1 base, with 12 bases between them. The CDR3 is 15 residues long. As DNA, the CDR3 is TGCGCCAGCAGCTTGTATTCAGGGGGGTCCTACGAGCAGTACTTC. Translation gives CASSLYSGGSYEQYF.

The table lists this clonotype with a few counts. J is TRBJ2-3 and V is TRBV6-6; no definite D call. Germline lookup yields CDR1 MNHNY and CDR2 SVGAGI (reference sequence). Trimming pared 7 bases from V and 0 bases from J, leaving 8 bases between. There are 13 residues in the CDR3. The CDR3 protein is CASNIKSTDTQYF. The CDR3, as DNA: TGTGCCAGCAATATTAAAAGCACAGATACGCAGTATTTT.

This clonotype was seen at least ten times. The genes are TRBV6-6 and TRBJ2-5, with D possibly called TRBD1 or TRBD2 (6 bases each). The germline V gene encodes CDR1 MNHNY and CDR2 SVGAGI (reference sequence). The CDR3 extends over 13 amino acids. Deletions cut 5 bases from V and 5 bases from J, with 12 bases between. The DNA for the CDR3 is TGTGCCAGCAGTGCGGAGGGGGGCGAGACCCAGTACTTC. Translating it yields CASSAEGGETQYF.

The rearrangement joins TRBV14 to TRBJ2-1; the match to TRBD2 covers 9 bases. With V trimmed by 2 bases and J by 4 bases, 3 bases remained unmatched. There are 15 residues in the CDR3. Germline assignment: CDR1 SGHDN and CDR2 FVKESK. The CDR3 loop reads CASSQLAGLYNEQFF. As DNA, the CDR3 is TGTGCCAGCAGCCAACTAGCGGGGCTTTACAATGAGCAGTTCTTC.

The chain links TRBV14 to TRBJ2-1, with TRBD2 matching over 9 bases. Germline values: CDR1 SGHDN, CDR2 FVKESK. The CDR3 length is 16 residues. V was pared by 2 bases and J by 5 bases, with 7 bases of the junction left unmatched. The CDR3 DNA is TGTGCCAGCAGCCAATTGAGACTAGCGGTACACAATGAGCAGTTCTTC. Its protein is CASSQLRLAVHNEQFF.

This chain links TRBV5-1 with TRBJ2-1; 7 bases align to TRBD2. The CDR3 is made up of 14 amino acids. After removal of 0 bases from V and 6 bases from J, the junction contained 3 bases not matched to a gene. CDR1 is SGHRS and CDR2 is YFSETQ in the germline V gene. The CDR3 region is CASSLVGGSNEQFF. The CDR3 region has the DNA TGCGCCAGCAGCTTGGTAGGCGGGAGCAATGAGCAGTTCTTC. Full variable domain (rest looked up from reference TRBV5-1 and TRBJ2-1): KAGVTQTPRYLIKTRGQQVTLSCSPISGHRSVSWYQQTPGQGLQFLFEYFSETQRNKGNFPGRFSGRQFSNSRSEMNVSTLELGDSALYLCASSLVGGSNEQFFGPGTRLTVL.

The CDR3 spells CASSFAGRIGQETQYF. In nucleotides, the CDR3 is TGCGCCAGCAGCTTTGCGGGGAGAATTGGCCAAGAGACCCAGTACTTC. This chain joins TRBV5-1 and TRBJ2-5, with D possibly TRBD2 on 6 matching bases. The CDR3 loop spans 16 amino acids. Trimming pared 2 bases from V and 1 base from J, leaving 15 bases between. Germline-derived CDR1 and CDR2 are SGHRS and YFSETQ.